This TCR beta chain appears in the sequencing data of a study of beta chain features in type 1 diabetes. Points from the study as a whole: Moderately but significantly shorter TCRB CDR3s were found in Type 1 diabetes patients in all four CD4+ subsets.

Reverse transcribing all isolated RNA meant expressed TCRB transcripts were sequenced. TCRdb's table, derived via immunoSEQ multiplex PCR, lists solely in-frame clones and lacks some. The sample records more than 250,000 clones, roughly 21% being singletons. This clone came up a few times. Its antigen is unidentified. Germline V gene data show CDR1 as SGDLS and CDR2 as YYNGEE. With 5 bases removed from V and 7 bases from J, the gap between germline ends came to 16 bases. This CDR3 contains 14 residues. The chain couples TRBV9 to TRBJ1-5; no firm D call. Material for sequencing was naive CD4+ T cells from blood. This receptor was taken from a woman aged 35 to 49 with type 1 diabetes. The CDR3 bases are TGTGCCAGCAGTCAGTCCCCCGGAGCGCAGCCCCAGCATTTT. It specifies CASSQSPGAQPQHF.